The 10 T cell receptor beta chains reported below all come from one sample, sequenced in a study of regulatory T cells in long-lasting Graves disease. Building of the TCR beta libraries involved iRepertoire HTBI primers and Arm-PCR of CDR3 regions. Each CDR3 protein is one row after TCRdb ran MiXCR on the multiplex PCR reads. The sample carries hundreds of thousands of distinct CDR3 sequences, approximately 15% recorded once. The time point: newly diagnosed GD, antithyroid drugs for less than 3 months. PBMCs were the source of the RNA used for TCR sequencing. These data were also filed under a second study, of T cells in Graves' hyperthyroidism and ophthalmopathy.

The sample consisted of peripheral blood mononuclear cells (PBMCs), taken at new diagnosis, from a patient treated with antithyroid drugs. These receptor sequences come from a man between 40 and 49 years old with Graves disease.

This clonotype was seen at least ten times. The chain couples TRBV12-3 or TRBV12-4 to TRBJ2-2, with D unclear. The V gene lost 7 bases and the J gene lost 3 bases, with 15 bases spanning the gap. The CDR3 extends over 15 amino acids. The CDR3 region is CASTPTRGDTGELFF. CDR3 sequence (DNA): TGTGCCAGCACCCCTACTCGCGGTGACACCGGGGAGCTGTTTTTT.

This clonotype has ten or more counts. The J gene is TRBJ2-3, the V gene TRBV18; the match to TRBD1 covers 9 bases. Germline V lookup: CDR1 KGHSH, CDR2 LQKENI. Trimming removed 3 bases from V and 0 bases from J; junction bases left unmatched: 4. The CDR3 totals 16 residues. CDR3 bases: TGTGCCAGCTCACCCTTAGGACAGGGGAGCACAGATACGCAGTATTTT. It translates to CASSPLGQGSTDTQYF.

This clonotype was picked up many times. The CDR3 is CASSPWAGDNQPQHF. CDR3 nucleotide sequence: TGTGCCAGCAGCCCCTGGGCAGGGGATAATCAGCCCCAGCATTTT. V gene TRBV27 combines with J gene TRBJ1-5, with D maybe TRBD1 (6 bases). The V and J ends lost 6 bases and 4 bases respectively, with 16 bases between them. This CDR3 contains 15 residues. The V gene's germline CDR1 is MNHEY and CDR2 SMNVEV (reference sequence).

In its sample, this clonotype was seen many times. The CDR3: CASSLAEGQNTGELFF. DNA for the CDR3: TGTGCCAGCAGCTTAGCCGAAGGACAGAACACCGGGGAGCTGTTTTTT. The chain uses TRBV7-8 and TRBJ2-2, with D possibly matching TRBD1 (5 bases). V lost 0 bases and J 1 base, leaving 9 bases between the germline ends. CDR1 SGHVS and CDR2 FQNEAQ come from the germline V gene. CDR3 length equals 16 residues.

In this sample, this clonotype turned up many times. The chain is built from TRBV11-2 and TRBJ2-3; D remains ambiguous. Per the germline V gene, CDR1 is SGHAT and CDR2 is FQNNGV. The ends were cut back, 2 bases at V and 1 base at J, with 13 bases in the middle. The CDR3 extends over 16 amino acids. This CDR3 is CASSLRSPSGTDTQYF. The CDR3 coding sequence is TGTGCCAGCAGCTTACGTTCGCCGTCTGGCACAGATACGCAGTATTTT. Variable domain in full (rest from reference TRBV11-2 and TRBJ2-3): EAGVAQSPRYKIIEKRQSVAFWCNPISGHATLYWYQQILGQGPKLLIQFQNNGVVDDSQLPKDRFSAERLKGVDSTLKIQPAKLEDSAVYLCASSLRSPSGTDTQYFGPGTRLTVL.

A few counts support this clonotype. V is TRBV2 and J is TRBJ1-1; TRBD1 matches 7 bases. Germline V CDR1 and CDR2: SNHLY, FYNNEI. Trimming cost V 5 bases and J 5 bases; bases outside gene matches: 5. This CDR3 contains 13 residues. The CDR3 reads CASSNTGETEAFF. The CDR3 bases are TGTGCCAGCAGTAATACAGGGGAAACTGAAGCTTTCTTT.

This CDR3 reads CASRAKQGYTEAFF. In nucleotides, the CDR3 is TGTGCCAGCAGGGCCAAACAGGGGTACACTGAAGCTTTCTTT. V is TRBV6-1 and J is TRBJ1-1; 7 bases align to TRBD1. Trimming removed 6 bases from V and 3 bases from J; junction bases left unmatched: 7. This CDR3 comprises 14 residues. The V gene's germline CDR1 is MNHNS and CDR2 SASEGT.

This clonotype was observed a few times. The chain recombines TRBV6-1 with TRBJ2-7, with D hard to call. The CDR3 spans 16 residues. CDR1 is MNHNS and CDR2 is SASEGT in the germline V gene. The germline V and J ends were trimmed by 6 bases and 3 bases, with 21 bases remaining between them. In DNA, the CDR3 is TGTGCCAGCAGACGCTACCGGACCCAGCTCGACTACGAGCAGTACTTC. It is translated as CASRRYRTQLDYEQYF.

The genes are TRBV7-9 and TRBJ2-5; the D is unclear. The V gene lost 5 bases and the J gene lost 4 bases, with 14 bases spanning the gap. CDR3 size: 14 residues. The germline gives CDR1 SEHNR, CDR2 FQNEAQ (reference sequence). The CDR3 nucleotides are TGTGCCAGCAGCCCAGTGTTGGTTGGAGAGACCCAGTACTTC. This sequence encodes CASSPVLVGETQYF.

This clonotype occurred a few times. This chain links TRBV10-3 with TRBJ1-1; no firm D call. The V gene's germline CDR1 is ENHRY and CDR2 SYGVKD. This CDR3 comprises 12 residues. Trimming removed 4 bases at V and 1 base at J, with 4 bases between. The CDR3 DNA reads as TGTGCCATCAGTGCTAGGAACACTGAAGCTTTCTTT. It codes for CAISARNTEAFF.